Each of the 30 T cell receptor beta chains below was sequenced from the same sample in a study of blood T cell repertoires in COVID-19. Method: immunoSEQ multiplex PCR; TCRdb's copy keeps in-frame clones and lacks some. The table lists 80,000 or so clones, 91% of them singletons, with 1.9% in the top ten. The specimen was peripheral blood. These receptors were taken from a woman between 50 and 59 years old in a cohort sampled during active COVID-19.

This chain connects TRBV23-1 to TRBJ1-1; D gene uncertain. TRBV23-1 is given ORF status, its function remaining uncertain. V shed 4 bases and J shed 1 base, with 16 bases lying between them. The CDR3 covers 16 residues. This chain's CDR3 is CASSPPCRGKNTEAFF. DNA of the CDR3: TGCGCCAGCAGTCCTCCCTGCCGGGGAAAGAACACTGAAGCTTTCTTT.

The V gene is TRBV5-1, the J gene TRBJ2-7; the match to TRBD1 covers 8 bases. Germline CDR1 and CDR2: SGHRS and YFSETQ. V lost 4 bases to trimming and J lost 6 bases; unmatched junction nucleotides: 12. CDR3 length equals 15 residues. The CDR3 reads CASSVETGGKSEQYF. Written as DNA, the CDR3 is TGCGCCAGCAGCGTCGAAACAGGGGGGAAAAGCGAGCAGTACTTC.

CDR3 residues: CASSLGDRGIRRANVLTF. The CDR3 bases are TGCGCCAGCAGCTTGGGGGACAGGGGGATTCGCAGGGCCAACGTCCTGACTTTC. V is TRBV5-1 and J is TRBJ2-6, with 11 positions matching TRBD1. The CDR3 consists of 18 residues. From germline, CDR1 is SGHRS and CDR2 YFSETQ. V shed 0 bases, J shed 5 bases, and the junction held 7 bases outside the gene matches.

The chain has TRBV6-5 and TRBJ1-5; possibly TRBD1 for D (5 bases). The CDR3 consists of 15 residues. V lost 7 bases to trimming and J lost 5 bases, with 18 bases between them. Germline V gene lookup returns CDR1 MNHEY and CDR2 SVGAGI. DNA of the CDR3: TGTGCCAGCAAACCCAGGAGGGGCGGGGATCAGCCCCAGCATTTT. Translation gives CASKPRRGGDQPQHF.

The chain uses TRBV5-1 and TRBJ2-1; D possibly corresponds to TRBD1 (6 bases). The CDR3 consists of 14 residues. Germline V gene lookup returns CDR1 SGHRS and CDR2 YFSETQ. Trimming left V 3 bases short and J 5 bases short, with 12 bases between. CDR3 nucleotides: TGCGCCAGCAGCTCAGGACAGCTCAACAATGAGCAGTTCTTC. Protein sequence: CASSSGQLNNEQFF. Variable domain in full (rest from reference TRBV5-1 and TRBJ2-1): KAGVTQTPRYLIKTRGQQVTLSCSPISGHRSVSWYQQTPGQGLQFLFEYFSETQRNKGNFPGRFSGRQFSNSRSEMNVSTLELGDSALYLCASSSGQLNNEQFFGPGTRLTVL.

This clone was detected once. The chain has TRBV2 and TRBJ1-1; D uncertain. The length of the CDR3 is 14 residues. V was trimmed by 3 bases and J by 2 bases, leaving 10 bases between them. CDR1 is SNHLY, CDR2 FYNNEI, per germline. The CDR3 sequence: CASSELEINTEAFF. The DNA for the CDR3 is TGTGCCAGCAGTGAGTTGGAGATAAACACTGAAGCTTTCTTT.

This clone was recorded only once. The rearrangement uses TRBV18 and TRBJ1-3; D uncertain. In germline, CDR1 is KGHSH, CDR2 LQKENI. The ends were cut back, 3 bases at V and 0 bases at J, with 15 bases in the middle. CDR3 length: 17 amino acids. In nucleotides, the CDR3 is TGTGCCAGCTCACCCCTAGCAGGCCAAAGCTCTGGAAACACCATATATTTT. Amino acid sequence: CASSPLAGQSSGNTIYF.

This chain joins TRBV4-2 and TRBJ1-6; TRBD1 might be the D (6 bases). The CDR3 spans 16 residues. Germline-derived CDR1 and CDR2 are LGHNA and YNFKEQ. V shed 2 bases and J shed 7 bases, with 15 bases lying between them. CDR3: CASSQPARGLNSPLHF. CDR3 nucleotides: TGTGCCAGCAGCCAACCGGCCAGGGGTCTAAATTCACCCCTCCACTTT.

The chain combines TRBV6-5 with TRBJ1-5; D unclear. Trimming cost V 9 bases and J 1 base, with 4 bases left between them. Germline CDR1 MNHEY, CDR2 SVGAGI. The CDR3 contains 11 residues. The CDR3 region is CASRSNQPQHF. The CDR3 region has the DNA TGTGCCAGTCGGAGCAATCAGCCCCAGCATTTT.

The J gene is TRBJ2-5, the V gene TRBV3-1 (or the pseudogene TRBV3-2); D is possibly TRBD2 (6 bases). V shed 0 bases and J shed 7 bases, with 12 bases lying between them. CDR1 and CDR2 from the germline V gene are LGHDT and YNNKEL (reference sequence). This CDR3 spans 14 amino acids. The DNA for the CDR3 is TGTGCCAGCAGCCAAGAAGGACGGGGAGGGACCCAGTACTTC. It encodes CASSQEGRGGTQYF.

The V gene is TRBV10-1, the J gene TRBJ2-3; the match to TRBD2 covers 8 bases. Germline V gene sequence: CDR1 WNHNN, CDR2 SYGVQD (reference sequence). The CDR3 loop spans 15 amino acids. V trimming: 2 bases; J trimming: 5 bases; junction bases outside the gene matches: 6. CDR3 nucleotide sequence: TGCGCCAGCAGTGAGCGGGGGGGTTGGGAAGATACGCAGTATTTT. It specifies CASSERGGWEDTQYF.

The chain links TRBV5-4 to TRBJ2-5; D unresolved. Deletions cut 0 bases from V and 9 bases from J, with 9 bases between. Germline V lookup: CDR1 SGHNT, CDR2 YYREEE (reference sequence). CDR3 size: 12 residues. The CDR3 region has the DNA TGTGCCAGCAGCTTGGTAGATGAGGCCCAGTACTTC. This gives the protein CASSLVDEAQYF.

J is TRBJ1-3 and V is TRBV5-4; the D gene is possibly TRBD1 (5 bases). Germline CDR1 and CDR2: SGHNT and YYREEE (reference sequence). V gave up 2 bases and J gave up 1 base, with 19 bases separating them. There are 18 residues in the CDR3. CDR3 in DNA: TGTGCCAGCAGCTTAGCTGGCTCAGGGTTGGTTTCTGGAAACACCATATATTTT. Translating gives CASSLAGSGLVSGNTIYF.

For this clone: The same CDR3 arises from other DNA sequences in this sample as well. The chain combines TRBV27 with TRBJ1-1, with no clear D. Trimming cost V 3 bases and J 1 base, with 6 bases left between them. CDR1 and CDR2 from the germline V gene are MNHEY and SMNVEV (reference sequence). This CDR3 contains 13 residues. CDR3 protein: CASSLSRNTEAFF. The DNA of the CDR3 is TGTGCCAGCAGTTTGTCCAGGAACACTGAAGCTTTCTTT.

V usage is TRBV9 and J usage is TRBJ2-6; TRBD1 matches at 9 bases. J lost 0 bases, V lost 0 bases, and 4 bases had no gene match. This CDR3 comprises 18 residues. CDR1 and CDR2 (germline): SGDLS, YYNGEE. This chain's CDR3 is CASSVVATGGSGANVLTF. The CDR3 DNA follows: TGTGCCAGCAGCGTAGTAGCGACAGGGGGCTCTGGGGCCAACGTCCTGACTTTC.

V and J are TRBV20-1 and TRBJ1-2; 9 nucleotides agree with TRBD1. This CDR3 has 11 residues. Germline V lookup: CDR1 DFQATT, CDR2 SNEGSKA (reference sequence). Trimming at V came to 5 bases and at J to 5 bases, leaving 0 bases not matched to a gene. The CDR3: CSAGQGYGYTF. The CDR3 bases are TGCAGTGCTGGACAGGGGTATGGCTACACCTTC.

For the CDR3, the DNA is TGTGCCAGCAGGACCTCCGGACTAGCGGGGAGGGGAGTAGAAACCGGGGAGCTGTTTTTT. Translated, it gives CASRTSGLAGRGVETGELFF. V gene TRBV28 combines with J gene TRBJ2-2; 12 positions match TRBD2. The J segment lost 5 bases and the V segment lost 6 bases, leaving 19 bases of the junction unmatched. The CDR3 is made up of 20 amino acids. CDR1 MDHEN and CDR2 SYDVKM come from the germline V gene.

This chain uses TRBV3-1 (or the pseudogene TRBV3-2) with TRBJ1-1; weak D call: TRBD1 (6 bases). Trimming left V 1 base short and J 12 bases short, with 21 bases between. CDR1 LGHDT and CDR2 YNNKEL come from the germline V gene (reference sequence). The CDR3 runs to 15 residues. The CDR3 nucleotides are TGTGCCAGCAGCCAAGCGGTGGACAGTAGAATTCCGCCTTTCTTT. Translated: CASSQAVDSRIPPFF.

The rearrangement joins TRBV6-6 to TRBJ2-2; 11 bases fit TRBD2. The length of the CDR3 is 15 residues. The germline gives CDR1 MNHNY, CDR2 SVGAGI (reference sequence). The V segment lost 5 bases and the J segment 4 bases; nucleotides outside the gene matches: 3. The CDR3 reads CASSLTSGVTGELFF. The CDR3 bases are TGTGCCAGCAGTCTGACTAGCGGGGTCACCGGGGAGCTGTTTTTT.

The genes are TRBV19 and TRBJ1-1; D is unresolved. CDR1 LNHDA and CDR2 SQIVND come from the germline V gene (reference sequence). Trimming pared 4 bases from V and 3 bases from J, leaving 12 bases between. The CDR3 extends over 14 amino acids. CDR3 amino acids: CASSKSPQDTEAFF. Here the CDR3 DNA reads TGTGCCAGTAGTAAATCACCCCAGGACACTGAAGCTTTCTTT.

The chain uses TRBV19 and TRBJ2-3, with 7 bases fitting TRBD1. CDR3 length: 12 amino acids. Trimming removed 9 bases from V and 6 bases from J; junction bases left unmatched: 6. CDR1 and CDR2 (germline): LNHDA, SQIVND (reference sequence). The CDR3 protein is CASRRGLDTQYF. The CDR3 DNA sequence: TGTGCCAGCCGCAGGGGGTTGGATACGCAGTATTTT.

This clone was detected only once. The chain couples TRBV20-1 to TRBJ2-7; tentatively, D is TRBD1 (6 bases). Trimming took off 4 bases at V and 0 bases at J, with 13 bases between the two ends. CDR1 and CDR2 (germline): DFQATT, SNEGSKA (reference sequence). The CDR3 consists of 14 residues. The CDR3 DNA sequence: TGCAGTGCTAATGACAGGTCCAGCTCCTACGAGCAGTACTTC. Translation: CSANDRSSSYEQYF.

The chain joins TRBV19 to TRBJ1-2, with 11 nucleotides matching TRBD1. The CDR3 is 14 amino acids. J gave up 5 bases and V 7 bases, and 6 bases lay outside the gene matches. Germline lookup yields CDR1 LNHDA and CDR2 SQIVND (reference sequence). CDR3 coding DNA: TGTGCCAGTACTAGGGACAGGGGGACGTATGGCTACACCTTC. It yields the protein CASTRDRGTYGYTF.

V usage is TRBV11-2 and J usage is TRBJ2-1, with TRBD2 matching over 8 bases. Germline CDR1 is SGHAT and CDR2 is FQNNGV. The CDR3 totals 17 residues. Unmatched junction bases numbered 10, after V lost 4 bases and J lost 2 bases. The CDR3 DNA reads TGTGCCAGCAGCTCTCCGGGAGGGGATAGGACCTACAATGAGCAGTTCTTC. This sequence encodes CASSSPGGDRTYNEQFF.

The rearrangement uses TRBV7-9 and TRBJ2-1; TRBD2 aligns across 11 bases. Germline CDR1 is SEHNR and CDR2 is FQNEAQ (reference sequence). The CDR3 loop spans 15 amino acids. Losses at the gene ends were 4 bases for V and 6 bases for J; bases not matched to a gene: 5. CDR3 DNA sequence: TGTGCCAGCAGCTCCATAGCGGGAGGGCGCAATGAGCAGTTCTTC. Protein product: CASSSIAGGRNEQFF.

The gene calls are TRBV18 and TRBJ2-3, with D perhaps matching TRBD1 (6 bases). Per the germline V gene, CDR1 is KGHSH and CDR2 is LQKENI. The V and J ends lost 1 base and 6 bases respectively, with 11 bases between them. The CDR3 loop spans 14 amino acids. This CDR3 is CASSPRDTLDTQYF. CDR3 nucleotide sequence: TGTGCCAGCTCACCACGGGACACCCTGGATACGCAGTATTTT.

The V call is TRBV28, the J call TRBJ1-1; no definite D call. Trimming pared 3 bases from V and 6 bases from J, leaving 11 bases between. Germline CDR1 MDHEN, CDR2 SYDVKM. The CDR3 extends over 13 amino acids. CDR3 nucleotide sequence: TGTGCCAGCAGTTTTGAGGGAATTTCTGAAGCTTTCTTT. Its translation is CASSFEGISEAFF.

A single count supports this clone. The rearrangement uses TRBV5-1 and TRBJ2-7; 11 positions agree with TRBD1. Germline CDR1 SGHRS, CDR2 YFSETQ. After removal of 0 bases from V and 0 bases from J, the junction contained 2 bases not matched to a gene. The CDR3 has 16 amino acids. This CDR3 is CASSLGGTGGSYEQYF. CDR3 nucleotides: TGCGCCAGCAGCTTGGGTGGGACAGGGGGCTCCTACGAGCAGTACTTC.

The V call is TRBV2, the J call TRBJ1-1; D might be TRBD1 (6 bases). Germline V CDR1 and CDR2: SNHLY, FYNNEI. The length of the CDR3 is 14 residues. The V gene lost 6 bases and the J gene lost 1 base, with 12 bases spanning the gap. CDR3 protein: CASRLGAKNTEAFF. In DNA form, the CDR3 reads TGTGCCAGCAGGTTGGGGGCCAAGAACACTGAAGCTTTCTTT. Filled out from reference TRBV2 and TRBJ1-1, the complete variable domain reads EPEVTQTPSHQVTQMGQEVILRCVPISNHLYFYWYRQILGQKVEFLVSFYNNEISEKSEIFDDQFSVERPDGSNFTLKIRSTKLEDSAMYFCASRLGAKNTEAFFGQGTRLTVV.

V gene TRBV10-3 combines with J gene TRBJ2-3, with 8 bases lining up with TRBD1. Germline trimming cut 6 bases from V and 2 bases from J; bases unmatched to any gene: 4. CDR1 and CDR2 (germline): ENHRY, SYGVKD. The CDR3 is made up of 14 amino acids. CDR3 sequence (DNA): TGTGCCATCAGGAGGACAGGGAACACAGATACGCAGTATTTT. It codes for CAIRRTGNTDTQYF.